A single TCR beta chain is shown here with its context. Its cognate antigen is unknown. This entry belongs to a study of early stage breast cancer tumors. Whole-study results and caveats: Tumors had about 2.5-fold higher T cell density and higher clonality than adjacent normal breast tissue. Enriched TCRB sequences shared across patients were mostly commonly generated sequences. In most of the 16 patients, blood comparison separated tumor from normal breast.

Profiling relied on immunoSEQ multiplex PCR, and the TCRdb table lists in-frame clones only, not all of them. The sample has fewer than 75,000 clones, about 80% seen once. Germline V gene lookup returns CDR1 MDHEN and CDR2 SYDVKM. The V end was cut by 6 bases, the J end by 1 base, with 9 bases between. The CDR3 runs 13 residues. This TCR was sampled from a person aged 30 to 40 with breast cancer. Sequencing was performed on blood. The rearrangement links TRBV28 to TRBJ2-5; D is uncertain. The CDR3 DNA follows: TGTGCCAGCAGCATAACCCTCCAAGAGACCCAGTACTTC. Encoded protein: CASSITLQETQYF.